Listed here is a single T cell receptor beta chain. As yet, its antigen is unknown. The CDR3 loop spans 14 amino acids. The V and J ends lost 5 bases and 16 bases respectively, with 24 bases between them. CDR1 and CDR2 from the germline V gene are MGHRA and YSYEKL. The sample originates from a study of cytomegalovirus exposure and HLA in healthy donors. Overall study context: Of the donors genotyped, about 390 in all, 80% to 85% fell in the Caucasian-associated ancestry cluster. Study observations and caveats: Segments of the TCR beta V type were, in most cases, productive about 87% or about 30% of the time in an earlier analysis. Listed as cytomegalovirus-associated were 164 TCR beta chains. Some V segments, including TRBV6-2 and TRBV6-3, were excluded as indistinguishable.

PCR was performed using 60 Vbeta and 13 Jbeta primers. Sequencing was performed with immunoSEQ multiplex PCR; in TCRdb, only in-frame clones are kept and a portion is missing. Here the sample table reports approximately 92,000 clones. Sequencing used PBMCs. The V call is TRBV4-1, the J call TRBJ1-3; D gene unclear. The sequence was obtained from a woman aged 25 to 39 in good health and CMV-seronegative. In DNA, the CDR3 is TGCGCCAGCAGCATGGGCCCATCTCAGGACTCGAGGTATTTT. It is translated as CASSMGPSQDSRYF.